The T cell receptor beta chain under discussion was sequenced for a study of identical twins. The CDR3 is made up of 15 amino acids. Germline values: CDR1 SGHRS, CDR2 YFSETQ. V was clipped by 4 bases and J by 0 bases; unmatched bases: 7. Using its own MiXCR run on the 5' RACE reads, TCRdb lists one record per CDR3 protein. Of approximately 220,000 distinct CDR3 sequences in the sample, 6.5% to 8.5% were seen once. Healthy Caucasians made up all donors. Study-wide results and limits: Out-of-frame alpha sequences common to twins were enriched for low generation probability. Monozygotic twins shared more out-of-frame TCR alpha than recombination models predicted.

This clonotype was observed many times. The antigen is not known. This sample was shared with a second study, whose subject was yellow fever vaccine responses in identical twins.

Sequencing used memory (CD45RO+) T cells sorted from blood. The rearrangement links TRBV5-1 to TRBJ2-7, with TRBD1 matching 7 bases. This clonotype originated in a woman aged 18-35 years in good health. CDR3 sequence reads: CASSLGQPSSYEQYF. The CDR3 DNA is TGCGCCAGCAGCCTGGGACAGCCGAGCTCCTACGAGCAGTACTTC.